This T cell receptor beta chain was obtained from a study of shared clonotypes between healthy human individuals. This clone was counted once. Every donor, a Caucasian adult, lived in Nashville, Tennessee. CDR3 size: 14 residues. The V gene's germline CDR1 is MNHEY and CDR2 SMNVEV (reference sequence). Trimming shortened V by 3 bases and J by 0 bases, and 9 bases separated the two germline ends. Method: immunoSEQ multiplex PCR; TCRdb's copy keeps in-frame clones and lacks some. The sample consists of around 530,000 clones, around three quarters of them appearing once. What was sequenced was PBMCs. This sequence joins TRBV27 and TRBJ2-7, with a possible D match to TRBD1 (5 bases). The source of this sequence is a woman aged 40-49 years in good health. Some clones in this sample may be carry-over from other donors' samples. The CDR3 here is CASSFGAASYEQYF. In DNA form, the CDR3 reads TGTGCCAGCAGTTTTGGGGCAGCCTCCTACGAGCAGTACTTC.